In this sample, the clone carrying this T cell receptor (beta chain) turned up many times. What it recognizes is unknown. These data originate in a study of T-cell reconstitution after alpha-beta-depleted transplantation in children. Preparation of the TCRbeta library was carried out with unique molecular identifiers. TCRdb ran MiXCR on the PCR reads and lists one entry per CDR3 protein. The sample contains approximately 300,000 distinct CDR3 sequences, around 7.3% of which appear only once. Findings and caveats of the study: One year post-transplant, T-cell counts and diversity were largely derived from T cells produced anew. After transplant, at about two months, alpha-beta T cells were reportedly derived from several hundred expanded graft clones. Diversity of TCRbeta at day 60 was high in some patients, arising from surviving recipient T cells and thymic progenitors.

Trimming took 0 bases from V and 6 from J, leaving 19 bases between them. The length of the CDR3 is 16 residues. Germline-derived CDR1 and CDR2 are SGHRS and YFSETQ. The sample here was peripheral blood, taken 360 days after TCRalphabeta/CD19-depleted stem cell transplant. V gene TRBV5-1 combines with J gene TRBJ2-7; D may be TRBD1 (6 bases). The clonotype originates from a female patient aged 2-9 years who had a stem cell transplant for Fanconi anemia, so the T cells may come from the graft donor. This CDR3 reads CASSLGSRGPLGEQYF. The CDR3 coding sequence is TGCGCCAGCAGCTTGGGGTCCAGGGGCCCATTGGGCGAGCAGTACTTC. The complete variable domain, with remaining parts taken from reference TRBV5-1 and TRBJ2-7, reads KAGVTQTPRYLIKTRGQQVTLSCSPISGHRSVSWYQQTPGQGLQFLFEYFSETQRNKGNFPGRFSGRQFSNSRSEMNVSTLELGDSALYLCASSLGSRGPLGEQYFGPGTRLTVT.